The rows below give T cell receptor beta chains drawn from one sample of a study of cytomegalovirus exposure and HLA in healthy donors. Some clones are missing from TCRdb's copy, which holds only in-frame ones; the method was immunoSEQ multiplex PCR. The profile covers about 200,000 clones, with 75% to 80% appearing a single time and around 1.7% taken by the ten largest. The sample consisted of PBMCs. The receptors derive from a man between 18 and 35 years old in good health and CMV-seronegative. Each CDR3 is given with its conserved first and last residue. Each record gives: clone size, D gene, V gene, J gene, CDR3 protein, CDR3 DNA. D genes are given only for firm matches. Part of the rows lack a size; the others show once, few, many or a class for expanded clones.

-,-,TRBV18,TRBJ2-1,CASSPSQTPSDEQFF,TGTGCCAGCTCACCCTCCCAGACTCCGTCGGATGAGCAGTTCTTC
once,-,TRBV6-5,TRBJ2-2,CASTFGQGTGELFF,TGTGCCAGCACTTTCGGACAAGGGACCGGGGAGCTGTTTTTT
-,-,TRBV7-2,TRBJ2-1,CASSFTTGAFSYNEQFF,TGTGCCAGCAGCTTTACGACGGGAGCCTTCTCCTACAATGAGCAGTTCTTC
once,-,TRBV25-1,TRBJ2-7,CASSGRVDYEQYF,TGTGCCAGCAGTGGCCGGGTTGATTACGAGCAGTACTTC
many,TRBD2,TRBV5-1,TRBJ2-3,CASSTGLALDTQYF,TGCGCCAGCAGCACGGGACTAGCGTTGGATACGCAGTATTTT
-,TRBD1,TRBV7-2,TRBJ2-7,CASTQGTGVTEQYF,TGTGCCAGCACGCAAGGGACAGGGGTTACCGAGCAGTACTTC
-,TRBD1,TRBV7-9,TRBJ2-7,CASSWSFGTVTPDPYEQYF,TGTGCCAGCAGTTGGAGCTTCGGGACAGTTACACCAGACCCCTACGAGCAGTACTTC
-,TRBD1,TRBV6-5,TRBJ2-2,CASRTGTGYTGELFF,TGTGCCAGCAGAACCGGGACAGGGTACACCGGGGAGCTGTTTTTT
-,TRBD2,TRBV2,TRBJ2-3,CASSETSGGNTQYF,TGTGCCAGCAGTGAGACTAGCGGGGGGAATACGCAGTATTTT
-,TRBD2,TRBV9,TRBJ2-3,CASSLGLAGQASTDTQYF,TGTGCCAGCAGCCTAGGACTAGCGGGCCAAGCTAGCACAGATACGCAGTATTTT
once,TRBD1,TRBV7-9,TRBJ2-6,CASSLDPGQGHSGANVLTF,TGTGCCAGCAGCTTAGATCCGGGACAGGGGCACTCTGGGGCCAACGTCCTGACTTTC
-,TRBD1,TRBV4-1,TRBJ1-2,CASSQGQGANGYTF,TGCGCCAGCAGCCAGGGACAGGGGGCAAATGGCTACACCTTC
few,-,TRBV7-6,TRBJ2-1,CASSLGGGAQDEQFF,TGTGCCAGCAGCTTAGGGGGCGGAGCTCAGGATGAGCAGTTCTTC
-,-,TRBV5-1,TRBJ2-3,CASSSEGTDTQYF,TGCGCCAGCAGTTCGGAGGGGACAGATACGCAGTATTTT
-,-,TRBV19,TRBJ2-5,CASSVGQSPIGTQYF,TGTGCCAGTAGTGTCGGACAGTCACCTATTGGGACCCAGTACTTC
medium-sized,-,TRBV6-6,TRBJ1-1,CASSYATSSPEAFF,TGTGCCAGCAGCTATGCTACTAGTTCTCCTGAAGCTTTCTTT
-,TRBD2,TRBV6-1,TRBJ2-1,CASRITSGASNEQFF,TGTGCCAGCAGAATCACTAGCGGGGCCAGCAATGAGCAGTTCTTC
-,TRBD1,TRBV7-3,TRBJ1-2,CASSFNPGQGMDGYTF,TGTGCCAGCAGCTTTAACCCGGGACAGGGGATGGATGGCTACACCTTC
-,TRBD1,TRBV5-1,TRBJ1-6,CASSLVDRSPLHF,TGCGCCAGCAGCTTGGTGGACAGGTCACCCCTCCACTTT
-,-,TRBV7-9,TRBJ2-1,CASSLRLANEQFF,TGTGCCAGCAGCTTAAGGCTAGCAAATGAGCAGTTCTTC
-,TRBD1,TRBV7-2,TRBJ2-7,CASSRDRISYEQYF,TGTGCCAGCAGCCGGGACAGGATCTCCTACGAGCAGTACTTC
-,-,TRBV27,TRBJ1-2,CASSARTDMVYGYTF,TGTGCCAGCAGTGCGCGGACAGATATGGTTTATGGCTACACCTTC
once,TRBD1,TRBV11-1,TRBJ2-3,CASSLGQDFTDTQYF,TGTGCCAGCAGCCTGGGACAGGATTTCACAGATACGCAGTATTTT
-,TRBD1,TRBV10-1,TRBJ1-5,CASGPGTGTLRGNQPQHF,TGCGCCAGCGGCCCCGGGACAGGGACTCTCCGAGGCAATCAGCCCCAGCATTTT
-,-,TRBV19,TRBJ2-5,CASSVYHRVGETQYF,TGTGCCAGTAGTGTCTATCACAGGGTTGGGGAGACCCAGTACTTC
-,-,TRBV18,TRBJ1-6,CASSPEESSYNSPLHF,TGTGCCAGCTCACCAGAGGAGAGCTCCTATAATTCACCCCTCCACTTT
-,-,TRBV5-1,TRBJ2-3,CASSRDRSTDTQYF,TGCGCCAGCAGCCGTGACAGGAGCACAGATACGCAGTATTTT
-,TRBD2,TRBV11-2,TRBJ2-2,CASSRFLAGDTGELFF,TGTGCCAGCAGCCGCTTCCTAGCGGGGGACACCGGGGAGCTGTTTTTT
-,-,TRBV9,TRBJ1-3,CASSVDSLTSGNTIYF,TGTGCCAGCAGCGTAGACAGCCTCACCTCTGGAAACACCATATATTTT
-,-,TRBV7-2,TRBJ1-3,CASSQGVWAHSGNTIYF,TGTGCCAGCAGCCAAGGGGTCTGGGCGCACTCTGGAAACACCATATATTTT
-,TRBD2,TRBV4-3,TRBJ2-5,CASSQRLAEETQYF,TGCGCCAGCAGCCAGAGACTAGCGGAAGAGACCCAGTACTTC
-,TRBD2,TRBV19,TRBJ2-5,CASSWSGSQETQYF,TGTGCCAGTAGTTGGAGCGGGAGCCAAGAGACCCAGTACTTC
-,TRBD2,TRBV6-5,TRBJ2-7,CASSNPLAGDDEQYF,TGTGCCAGCAGCAACCCACTAGCGGGAGACGACGAGCAGTACTTC
few,-,TRBV30,TRBJ1-5,CAWSTTGNQPQHF,TGTGCCTGGAGTACGACAGGCAATCAGCCCCAGCATTTT
-,TRBD1,TRBV6-5,TRBJ1-4,CASSYSGQATEKLFF,TGTGCCAGCAGTTACTCGGGACAGGCGACTGAAAAACTGTTTTTT
-,-,TRBV9,TRBJ1-1,CASSPPKKGDTEAFF,TGTGCCAGCAGCCCACCGAAGAAGGGGGACACTGAAGCTTTCTTT
-,TRBD2,TRBV19,TRBJ2-1,CASSIPLAGGYNEQFF,TGTGCCAGTAGTATCCCCCTGGCGGGAGGTTACAATGAGCAGTTCTTC
-,-,TRBV4-3,TRBJ1-2,CASSQKLETGHYGYTF,TGCGCCAGCAGCCAAAAACTAGAGACAGGACACTATGGCTACACCTTC
-,TRBD1,TRBV6-5,TRBJ2-1,CASSYSIRDRDNEQFF,TGTGCCAGCAGTTACTCTATCCGGGACAGAGACAATGAGCAGTTCTTC
-,TRBD2,TRBV2,TRBJ2-7,CASSALAGGPGEQYF,TGTGCCAGCAGTGCACTAGCGGGGGGGCCGGGGGAGCAGTACTTC
-,-,TRBV6-5,TRBJ2-6,CASSYSSSGANVLTF,TGTGCCAGCAGTTACAGTAGCTCTGGGGCCAACGTCCTGACTTTC
-,-,TRBV7-3,TRBJ2-1,CASTRGGYNEQFF,TGTGCCAGCACCAGGGGAGGGTACAATGAGCAGTTCTTC
few,TRBD2,TRBV11-3,TRBJ2-3,CASSLARAGGDRDTQYF,TGTGCCAGCAGCTTAGCCCGAGCGGGAGGCGATCGGGATACGCAGTATTTT
-,TRBD1,TRBV29-1,TRBJ1-5,CSVGIGQGSQPQHF,TGCAGCGTTGGGATCGGACAGGGTTCTCAGCCCCAGCATTTT
-,-,TRBV6-1,TRBJ2-5,CASRLQVPETQYF,TGTGCCAGCAGACTACAGGTTCCCGAGACCCAGTACTTC
-,TRBD2,TRBV19,TRBJ2-1,CASSETSGANQFF,TGTGCCAGTAGTGAGACTAGCGGGGCCAACCAGTTCTTC
few,-,TRBV7-9,TRBJ1-2,CASSLLMTARGVPYGYTF,TGTGCCAGCAGCTTACTCATGACCGCTCGAGGAGTTCCTTATGGCTACACCTTC
few,-,TRBV6-1,TRBJ1-6,CASSNDNYNSPLHF,TGTGCCAGCAGTAATGACAACTATAATTCACCCCTCCACTTT
-,TRBD2,TRBV25-1,TRBJ2-5,CASSRIYPGTSGQETQYF,TGTGCCAGCAGTCGGATTTACCCCGGGACTAGCGGGCAAGAGACCCAGTACTTC
-,TRBD1,TRBV7-3,TRBJ1-1,CASRLTGLDTEAFF,TGTGCCAGCAGATTGACAGGGTTGGACACTGAAGCTTTCTTT
-,TRBD1,TRBV5-5,TRBJ2-1,CASSGTGGANEQFF,TGTGCCAGCAGCGGGACAGGGGGGGCGAATGAGCAGTTCTTC
few,TRBD1,TRBV11-2,TRBJ1-4,CASSLGYRGRLEKLFF,TGTGCCAGCAGCTTAGGCTACAGGGGCCGATTAGAAAAACTGTTTTTT
once,TRBD2,TRBV11-2,TRBJ2-3,CASSLELAGVDTQYF,TGTGCCAGCAGCTTAGAACTAGCGGGGGTAGATACGCAGTATTTT
-,TRBD1,TRBV28,TRBJ2-7,CASSLPRTGVEQYF,TGTGCCAGCAGTTTACCCCGGACAGGGGTCGAGCAGTACTTC
-,TRBD1,TRBV6-1,TRBJ1-5,CASLLDRVNQPQHF,TGTGCCAGCCTACTGGACAGGGTTAATCAGCCCCAGCATTTT
-,-,TRBV7-9,TRBJ1-5,CASNPPSGNSNQPQHF,TGTGCCAGCAACCCTCCCTCAGGAAATAGCAATCAGCCCCAGCATTTT
-,TRBD2,TRBV6-5,TRBJ2-3,CASSSGTSPQYF,TGTGCCAGCAGTTCCGGGACTAGCCCGCAGTATTTT